This T cell receptor (beta chain) was profiled in a study of T cell responses to AZD1222 COVID-19 vaccine. Study-wide points: Once two AZD1222 doses were given, Spike-specific TCR breadth and depth went up.

Sequencing was performed with immunoSEQ multiplex PCR; in TCRdb, only in-frame clones are kept and a portion is missing. The sample yields 120,000 or so clones, over 75% seen once. Points on this clone: Antigen specificity is unknown.

In germline, CDR1 is SGHVS, CDR2 FNYEAQ. This CDR3 contains 13 residues. V dropped 5 bases and J dropped 0 bases, with 7 bases sitting between them. The sequencing here drew on peripheral blood, taken on day 0 of AZD1222 vaccination. The receptor was derived from an adult in good health. V usage is TRBV7-6 and J usage is TRBJ1-1; D is undetermined. CDR3 amino acids: CASSRRVNTEAFF. The CDR3 coding sequence is TGTGCCAGCAGCCGTAGGGTGAACACTGAAGCTTTCTTT.